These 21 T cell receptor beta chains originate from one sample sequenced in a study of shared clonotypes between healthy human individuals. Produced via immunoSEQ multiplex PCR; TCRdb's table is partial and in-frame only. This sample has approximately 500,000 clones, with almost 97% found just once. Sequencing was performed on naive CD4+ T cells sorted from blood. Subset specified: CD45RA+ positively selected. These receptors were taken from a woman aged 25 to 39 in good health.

The CDR3 loop is CASSRTFESPLHF. The CDR3 DNA reads TGTGCCAGCAGTCGGACCTTCGAATCACCCCTCCACTTT. J is TRBJ1-6 and V is TRBV6-5; D ambiguous. The CDR3 contains 13 residues. The V end lost 5 bases, the J end lost 10 bases, and 12 bases lay between the germline ends. CDR1 MNHEY and CDR2 SVGAGI come from the germline V gene.

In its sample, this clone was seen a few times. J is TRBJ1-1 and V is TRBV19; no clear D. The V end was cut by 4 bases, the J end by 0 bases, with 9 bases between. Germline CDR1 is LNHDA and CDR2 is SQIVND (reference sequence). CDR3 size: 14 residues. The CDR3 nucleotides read TGTGCCAGTAGTACCAGGCAGATGAACACTGAAGCTTTCTTT. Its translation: CASSTRQMNTEAFF.

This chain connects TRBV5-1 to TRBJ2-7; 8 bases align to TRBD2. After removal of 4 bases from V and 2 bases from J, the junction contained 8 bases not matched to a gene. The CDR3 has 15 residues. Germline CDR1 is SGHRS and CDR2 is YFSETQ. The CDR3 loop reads CASSLRAGATYEQYF. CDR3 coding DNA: TGCGCCAGCAGCCTTAGAGCGGGAGCAACCTACGAGCAGTACTTC.

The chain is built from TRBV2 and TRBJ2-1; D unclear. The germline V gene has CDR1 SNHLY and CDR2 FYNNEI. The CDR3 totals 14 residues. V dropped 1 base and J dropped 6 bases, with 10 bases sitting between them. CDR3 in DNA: TGTGCCAGCAGTGAAGGGTCTTGGCTCAATGAGCAGTTCTTC. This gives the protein CASSEGSWLNEQFF. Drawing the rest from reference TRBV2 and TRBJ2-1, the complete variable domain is EPEVTQTPSHQVTQMGQEVILRCVPISNHLYFYWYRQILGQKVEFLVSFYNNEISEKSEIFDDQFSVERPDGSNFTLKIRSTKLEDSAMYFCASSEGSWLNEQFFGPGTRLTVL.

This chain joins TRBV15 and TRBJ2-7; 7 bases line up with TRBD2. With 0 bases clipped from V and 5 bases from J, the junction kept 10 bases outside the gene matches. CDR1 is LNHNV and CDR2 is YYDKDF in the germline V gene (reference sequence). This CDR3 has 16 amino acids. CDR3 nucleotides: TGTGCCACCAGCAGAGACCGCCTCGGACTAGTCGACGAGCAGTACTTC. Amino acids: CATSRDRLGLVDEQYF.

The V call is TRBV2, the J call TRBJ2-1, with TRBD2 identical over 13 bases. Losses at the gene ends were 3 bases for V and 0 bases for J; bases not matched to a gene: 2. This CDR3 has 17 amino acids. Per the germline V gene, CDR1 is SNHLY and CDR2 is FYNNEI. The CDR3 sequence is CASSDGLAGVSYNEQFF. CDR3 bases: TGTGCCAGCAGTGATGGACTAGCGGGAGTCTCCTACAATGAGCAGTTCTTC.

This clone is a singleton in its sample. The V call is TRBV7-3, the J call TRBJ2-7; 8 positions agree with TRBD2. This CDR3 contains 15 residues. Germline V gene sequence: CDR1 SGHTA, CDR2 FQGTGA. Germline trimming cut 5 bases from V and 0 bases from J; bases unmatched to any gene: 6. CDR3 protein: CASSLSGTSSYEQYF. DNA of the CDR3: TGTGCCAGCAGCCTATCCGGGACTAGCTCCTACGAGCAGTACTTC.

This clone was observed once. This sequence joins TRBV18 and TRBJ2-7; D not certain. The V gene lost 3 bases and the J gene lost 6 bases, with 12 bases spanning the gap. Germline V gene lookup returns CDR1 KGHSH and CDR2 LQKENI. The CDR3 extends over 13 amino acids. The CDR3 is CASSPAGRLEQYF. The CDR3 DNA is TGTGCCAGCTCACCGGCAGGCAGACTCGAGCAGTACTTC.

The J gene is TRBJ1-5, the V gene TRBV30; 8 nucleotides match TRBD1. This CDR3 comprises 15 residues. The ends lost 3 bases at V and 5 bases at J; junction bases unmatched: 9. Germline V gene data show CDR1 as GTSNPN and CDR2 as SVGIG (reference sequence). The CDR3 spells CAWRNTGGSDQPQHF. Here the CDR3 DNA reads TGTGCCTGGAGGAACACAGGGGGGTCGGATCAGCCCCAGCATTTT.

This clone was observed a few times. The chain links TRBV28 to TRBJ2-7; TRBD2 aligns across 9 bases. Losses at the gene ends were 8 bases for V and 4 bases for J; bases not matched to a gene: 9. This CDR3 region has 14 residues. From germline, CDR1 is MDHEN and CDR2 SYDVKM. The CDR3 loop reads CASGEREAPYEQYF. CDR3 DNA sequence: TGTGCCAGCGGGGAGCGGGAGGCACCATACGAGCAGTACTTC.

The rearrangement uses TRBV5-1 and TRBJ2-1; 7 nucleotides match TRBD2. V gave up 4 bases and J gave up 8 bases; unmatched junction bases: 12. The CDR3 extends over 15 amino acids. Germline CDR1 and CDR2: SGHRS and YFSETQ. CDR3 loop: CASSRVAGVNYEQFF. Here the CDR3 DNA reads TGCGCCAGCAGCCGCGTGGCGGGAGTCAATTATGAGCAGTTCTTC.

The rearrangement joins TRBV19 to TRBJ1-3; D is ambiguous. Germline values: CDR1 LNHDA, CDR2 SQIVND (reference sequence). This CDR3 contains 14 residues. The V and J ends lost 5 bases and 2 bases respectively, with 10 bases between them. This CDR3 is CASSEISTGNTIYF. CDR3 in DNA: TGTGCCAGTAGTGAGATTTCGACTGGAAACACCATATATTTT.

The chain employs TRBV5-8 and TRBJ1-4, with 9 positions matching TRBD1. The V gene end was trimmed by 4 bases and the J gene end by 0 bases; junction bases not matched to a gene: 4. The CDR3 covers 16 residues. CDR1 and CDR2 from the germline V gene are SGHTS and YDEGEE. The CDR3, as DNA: TGTGCCAGCAGCCCGACAGGGGGTACAACTAATGAAAAACTGTTTTTT. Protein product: CASSPTGGTTNEKLFF.

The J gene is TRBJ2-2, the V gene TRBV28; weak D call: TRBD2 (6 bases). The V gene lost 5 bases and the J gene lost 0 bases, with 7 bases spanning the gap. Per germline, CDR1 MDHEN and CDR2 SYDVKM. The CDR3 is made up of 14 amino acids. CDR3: CASSAGTNTGELFF. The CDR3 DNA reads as TGTGCCAGCAGTGCGGGAACGAACACCGGGGAGCTGTTTTTT.

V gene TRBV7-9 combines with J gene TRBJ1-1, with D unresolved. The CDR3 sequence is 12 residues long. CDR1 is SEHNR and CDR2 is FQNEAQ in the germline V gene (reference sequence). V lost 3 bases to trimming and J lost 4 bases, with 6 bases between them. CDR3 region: CASSLRTTEAFF. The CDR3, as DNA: TGTGCCAGCAGCTTGAGGACCACTGAAGCTTTCTTT.

This chain's CDR3 is CASSPATPYEQYF. Here the CDR3 DNA reads TGCGCCAGCAGCCCGGCGACCCCCTACGAGCAGTACTTC. This rearrangement joins TRBV5-1 to TRBJ2-7; D unclear. Germline assignment: CDR1 SGHRS and CDR2 YFSETQ. This CDR3 is 13 amino acids long. The ends were cut back, 4 bases at V and 2 bases at J, with 10 bases in the middle.

CDR3 nucleotide sequence: TGTGCCAGCAGCGTAGGCAGGGGAGTAGATACGCAGTATTTT. It is translated as CASSVGRGVDTQYF. The J gene is TRBJ2-3, the V gene TRBV9; TRBD1 is a possible D gene (6 bases). Germline CDR1 and CDR2: SGDLS and YYNGEE. Trimming shortened V by 0 bases and J by 5 bases, and 10 bases separated the two germline ends. The CDR3 has 14 residues.

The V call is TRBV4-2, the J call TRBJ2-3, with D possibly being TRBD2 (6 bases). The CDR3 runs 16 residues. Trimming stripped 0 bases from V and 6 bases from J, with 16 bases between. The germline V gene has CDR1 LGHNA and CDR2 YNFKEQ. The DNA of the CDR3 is TGTGCCAGCAGCCAAGATGGGGGGACTTCTAAGGATACGCAGTATTTT. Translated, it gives CASSQDGGTSKDTQYF.

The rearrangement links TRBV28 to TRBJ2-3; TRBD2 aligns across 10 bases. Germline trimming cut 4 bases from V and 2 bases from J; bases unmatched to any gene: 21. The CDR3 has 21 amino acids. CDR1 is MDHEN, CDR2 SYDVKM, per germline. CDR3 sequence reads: CASSSRRGSGRSLLPTDTQYF. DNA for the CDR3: TGTGCCAGCAGTTCGAGGAGGGGTAGCGGGAGGTCTCTACTTCCCACAGATACGCAGTATTTT.

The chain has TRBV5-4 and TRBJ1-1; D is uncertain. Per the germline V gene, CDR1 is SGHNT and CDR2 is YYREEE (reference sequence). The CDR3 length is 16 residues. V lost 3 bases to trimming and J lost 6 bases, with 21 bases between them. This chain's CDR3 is CASSSPSRSQFSEAFF. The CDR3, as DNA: TGTGCCAGCAGCTCCCCCTCGCGATCCCAATTCTCTGAAGCTTTCTTT.

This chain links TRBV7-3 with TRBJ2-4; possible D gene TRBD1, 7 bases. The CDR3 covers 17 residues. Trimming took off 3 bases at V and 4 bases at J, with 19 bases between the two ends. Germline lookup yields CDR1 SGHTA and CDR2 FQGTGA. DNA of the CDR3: TGTGCCAGCAGCTTTTCCCCCTCGGAGGGACAGAAAAACATTCAGTACTTC. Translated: CASSFSPSEGQKNIQYF.